This T cell receptor (beta chain) originates from a study of blood T cell repertoires in COVID-19. Study-wide background: PBMCs, B-cell-depleted T cells, or T cells were the source of the cDNA or gDNA that made up the material.

Profiling relied on immunoSEQ multiplex PCR, and the TCRdb table lists in-frame clones only, not all of them. The sample records approximately 220,000 clones, around 81% being singletons. V shed 2 bases, J shed 5 bases, and the junction held 5 bases outside the gene matches. The germline V gene has CDR1 SGHDT and CDR2 YYEEEE. The CDR3 loop spans 14 amino acids. This clonotype originated in a woman in her twenties or thirties who had recovered from COVID-19. The sequenced sample consisted of peripheral blood. The V gene is TRBV5-6, the J gene TRBJ1-1; 8 nucleotides line up with TRBD1. The CDR3 spells CASSFETGATEAFF. CDR3 DNA: TGTGCCAGCAGCTTCGAGACAGGGGCAACTGAAGCTTTCTTT.